This TCR beta chain appears in the sequencing data of a study of beta chain features in type 1 diabetes. The whole isolated RNA underwent reverse transcription, so sequencing captured expressed TCRB transcripts. TCRdb's table, derived via immunoSEQ multiplex PCR, lists solely in-frame clones and lacks some. In the table there are hundreds of thousands of clones, roughly 11% of which are singletons. There are 13 residues in the CDR3. Germline CDR1 is KGHSH and CDR2 is LQKENI. The TCR sequence derives from a woman aged 18-30 years in good health. The rearrangement joins TRBV18 to TRBJ2-5; the D is unclear. The assigned J gene may be wrong: the sequence end matches TRBJ2-7 better. The sample comprised naive CD4+ T cells from blood. The CDR3 coding sequence is TGTGCCAGCTCACCCGCCGGGTCCTACGAGCAGTACTTC. It yields the protein CASSPAGSYEQYF.